Only a few counts were recorded for the clone carrying this T cell receptor beta chain. This sample is drawn from a study of blood T cells in healthy people across ages. Every sample had a minimum of 6.5 million PBMCs isolated. The V and J ends lost 5 bases and 4 bases respectively, with 14 bases between them. The CDR3 consists of 14 residues. Germline CDR1 and CDR2: SEHNR and FQNEAQ (reference sequence). Primed by a sample-barcoded 5' primer and a J-beta primer mix, a second PCR proceeded for about 6 to 11 cycles. The authors tagged each cDNA molecule using a template-switch adaptor with 12 random nucleotides. TCRdb analysed the 5' RACE reads with MiXCR anew, one entry per CDR3 protein. The sample yields approximately 1,100,000 distinct CDR3 sequences, under 45% seen once.

The origin of this receptor is a woman aged 55-69 years in good health. The chain has TRBV7-9 and TRBJ1-1; D is perhaps TRBD1 (5 bases). The sequencing sample was made of blood. The CDR3 region is CASSAAGSGTEAFF. CDR3 DNA: TGTGCCAGCAGCGCCGCAGGGTCCGGCACTGAAGCTTTCTTT.